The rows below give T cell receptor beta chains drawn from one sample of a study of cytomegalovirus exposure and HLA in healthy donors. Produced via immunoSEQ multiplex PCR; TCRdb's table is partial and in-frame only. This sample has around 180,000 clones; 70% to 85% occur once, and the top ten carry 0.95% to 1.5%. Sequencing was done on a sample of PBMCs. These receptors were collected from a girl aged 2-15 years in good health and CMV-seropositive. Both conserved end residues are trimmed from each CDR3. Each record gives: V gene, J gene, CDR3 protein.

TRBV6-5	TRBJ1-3	ASSSRPRDSGNTIY
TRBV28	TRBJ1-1	ASSFTPNTEAF
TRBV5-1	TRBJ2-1	ASSLVSSTNEQF
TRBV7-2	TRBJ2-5	ASSNRWGGETQY
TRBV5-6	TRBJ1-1	ASSLAEGGWTEAF
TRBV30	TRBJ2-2	AWAGGTGELF
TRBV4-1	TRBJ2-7	ASSQDVGLAGGGAYEQY
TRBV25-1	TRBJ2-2	AILPNFGGPGELF
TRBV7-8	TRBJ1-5	ASSLGGRGRYQPQH
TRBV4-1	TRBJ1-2	ASSQFYVGAVSNYGYT
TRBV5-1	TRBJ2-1	ASSPLIGNNEQF
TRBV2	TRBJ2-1	ASRGSGGSYNEQF
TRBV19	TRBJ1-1	ASSIGQALSEAF
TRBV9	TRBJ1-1	ASSETGHLNTEAF
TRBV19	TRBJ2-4	ASSMGGLRSPLAKNIQY
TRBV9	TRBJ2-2	ASSVGGGYTGELF
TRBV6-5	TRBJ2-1	ASSYGGYNEQF
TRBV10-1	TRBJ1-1	ASRRGQGADTEAF
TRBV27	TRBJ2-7	ASQQGYEQY
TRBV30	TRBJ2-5	AWSESGLMETQY
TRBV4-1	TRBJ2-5	ASSRLAGGKETQY
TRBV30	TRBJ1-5	AWSPPGQTANQPQH
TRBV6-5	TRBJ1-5	ASSQTGTNQPQH
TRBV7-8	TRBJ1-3	ASSFTAYSGNTIY
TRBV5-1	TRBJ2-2	ASSLAKGQGTSTGELF
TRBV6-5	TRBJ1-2	ASSLTGHYGYT
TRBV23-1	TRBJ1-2	ASSQPPGQGAGGYT
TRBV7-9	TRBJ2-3	ASSYLTSGSEWTDTQY
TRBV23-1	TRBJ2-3	ASSHLTDRLAETDTQY
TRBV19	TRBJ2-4	ASSIGVEGAKNIQY
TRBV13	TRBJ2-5	ASSFMNSQY
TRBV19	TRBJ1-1	ASTQVWGGTEAF
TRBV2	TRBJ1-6	ASSSPSPLH
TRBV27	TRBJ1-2	ASSSADRVYGYT
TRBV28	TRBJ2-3	ASSLSGKKDTQY
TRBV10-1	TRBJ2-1	ASNYWGDSHERQF